The 8 T cell receptor beta chains below all came from one sample that was sequenced in a study of T-cell memory formation after mild COVID-19. TCRdb called the 5' RACE reads again in MiXCR, with one record for every CDR3 protein. The table records 140,000 or so distinct CDR3 sequences, over 15% of them present only once. Sequenced material: PBMCs or a T cell subset sorted from them (not recorded which). Receptors originate from an adult woman who had mild COVID-19 (a few samples of this study predate the infection). Cell type and time point are not known.

The chain recombines TRBV6-6 with TRBJ2-7, with D unresolved. Trimming cost V 2 bases and J 0 bases, with 5 bases left between them. Per the germline V gene, CDR1 is MNHNY and CDR2 is SVGAGI (reference sequence). The CDR3 length is 13 residues. CDR3 bases: TGTGCCAGCAGTTACCACGGCTCCTACGAGCAGTACTTC. It is translated as CASSYHGSYEQYF.

This clonotype was seen many times. The chain employs TRBV7-9 and TRBJ2-7; unclear D gene. Germline CDR1 and CDR2: SEHNR and FQNEAQ (reference sequence). The length of the CDR3 is 12 residues. V was shortened by 5 bases and J by 2 bases, with 7 bases between the two germline ends. CDR3 loop: CASSLVAYEQYF. The CDR3 coding sequence is TGTGCCAGCAGCCTGGTGGCCTACGAGCAGTACTTC.

This clonotype was seen more than once but under ten times. The genes are TRBV30 and TRBJ2-2; TRBD1 matches 7 bases. This CDR3 is built from 13 residues. Per the germline V gene, CDR1 is GTSNPN and CDR2 is SVGIG (reference sequence). V gave up 2 bases and J gave up 4 bases; unmatched junction bases: 1. The CDR3, as DNA: TGTGCCTGGAGTACAGGGGCCACCGGGGAGCTGTTTTTT. Its translation: CAWSTGATGELFF.

This clonotype was seen a handful of times. Here the CDR3 DNA reads TGTGCCTGGAGGACAGGGGGCTGGAGAGGCACCGGGGAGCTGTTTTTT. This codes for CAWRTGGWRGTGELFF. The chain couples TRBV30 to TRBJ2-2; 10 nucleotides agree with TRBD1. Germline V gene lookup returns CDR1 GTSNPN and CDR2 SVGIG (reference sequence). V shed 3 bases and J 4 bases; nucleotides not matched to a gene: 8. The CDR3 is made up of 16 amino acids.

The V gene is TRBV5-1, the J gene TRBJ1-1; 7 nucleotides match TRBD1. The trim removed 1 base at V and 1 base at J, leaving 10 bases unmatched. The germline V gene has CDR1 SGHRS and CDR2 YFSETQ. CDR3 length equals 17 residues. The CDR3 sequence is CASSLHRNRGSNTEAFF. As DNA, the CDR3 is TGCGCCAGCAGCTTGCACCGGAACAGGGGTTCGAACACTGAAGCTTTCTTT.

This clonotype was found a few times. The chain carries TRBV5-1 and TRBJ2-7; possibly TRBD1 or TRBD2 for D (6 bases each). CDR3 size: 14 residues. V was pared by 5 bases and J by 4 bases, with 16 bases between. Germline loops: CDR1 SGHRS, CDR2 YFSETQ. The CDR3 DNA reads as TGCGCCAGCAGGATTAGGGGGGCTGGGTACGAGCAGTACTTC. Residues: CASRIRGAGYEQYF.

The rearrangement uses TRBV20-1 and TRBJ2-3, with TRBD2 matching 11 bases. V shed 7 bases, J shed 9 bases, and the junction held 12 bases outside the gene matches. CDR1 is DFQATT and CDR2 is SNEGSKA in the germline V gene (reference sequence). The CDR3 has 14 residues. The CDR3 loop is CSGVNSGGVLTQYF. In nucleotides, the CDR3 is TGCAGTGGTGTAAATAGCGGGGGGGTGCTAACGCAGTATTTT.

This chain joins TRBV12-3 or TRBV12-4 and TRBJ1-1, with 7 bases fitting TRBD1. The CDR3 is 14 residues long. V lost 7 bases to trimming and J lost 6 bases; unmatched junction nucleotides: 11. The CDR3 nucleotides are TGTGCCAGCACCGACCCTGCTAGGGGGCCTGAAGCTTTCTTT. It yields the protein CASTDPARGPEAFF.